The 27 T cell receptor beta chains listed next were all sequenced from one sample in a study of early T cells in non-severe SARS-CoV-2 infection. TCRdb re-analysed the 5' RACE reads in MiXCR, keeping a single row per CDR3 protein. The sample contains some 91,000 distinct CDR3 sequences, approximately 11% of which appear only once. The source was whole blood, collected at baseline. The receptors derive from an adult who was a healthcare worker with PCR-confirmed SARS-CoV-2 infection or an uninfected control (not recorded which).

This clonotype was detected many times. The CDR3 sequence is CSALTGWLGGNQPQHF. CDR3 coding DNA: TGCAGTGCCCTCACGGGATGGCTTGGTGGCAATCAGCCCCAGCATTTT. The V and J genes are TRBV20-1 and TRBJ1-5; no firm D call. Trimming stripped 6 bases from V and 2 bases from J, with 20 bases between. CDR3 length equals 16 residues. Germline V gene sequence: CDR1 DFQATT, CDR2 SNEGSKA (reference sequence).

This clonotype appeared once. The rearrangement links TRBV7-2 to TRBJ2-1, with TRBD2 identical over 7 bases. After removal of 2 bases from V and 4 bases from J, the junction contained 8 bases not matched to a gene. Germline CDR1 is SGHTA and CDR2 is FQGNSA. The CDR3 consists of 16 residues. The CDR3 DNA sequence: TGTGCCAGCAGCTTAAAGGGCGGGAGCTCGTACAATGAGCAGTTCTTC. Its translation: CASSLKGGSSYNEQFF.

This clonotype was recorded at least ten times. This chain connects TRBV13 to TRBJ2-7; 12 bases map to TRBD2. Germline CDR1 is PRHDT and CDR2 is FYEKMQ (reference sequence). V shed 4 bases, J shed 0 bases, and the junction held 7 bases outside the gene matches. The CDR3 runs 17 residues. Here the CDR3 reads CASSSRGLAGNSYEQYF. CDR3 DNA sequence: TGTGCCAGCAGCTCACGAGGACTAGCGGGGAACTCCTACGAGCAGTACTTC.

This clonotype was detected only once. The chain links TRBV27 to TRBJ2-6; TRBD1 agrees at 7 bases. V gave up 2 bases and J gave up 2 bases; unmatched junction bases: 6. This CDR3 has 17 amino acids. The germline V gene encodes CDR1 MNHEY and CDR2 SMNVEV (reference sequence). The CDR3 region is CASSLGTVNAGANVLTF. In nucleotides, the CDR3 is TGTGCCAGCAGTTTAGGGACAGTCAATGCTGGGGCCAACGTCCTGACTTTC.

The V and J genes are TRBV10-3 and TRBJ2-3; D is uncertain. V was clipped by 4 bases and J by 0 bases, with 11 bases between them. This CDR3 is 15 amino acids long. The germline V gene encodes CDR1 ENHRY and CDR2 SYGVKD. The CDR3 DNA sequence: TGTGCCATCAGTGGGGTAGGCGAGAGCACAGATACGCAGTATTTT. Translating gives CAISGVGESTDTQYF.

This clonotype occurred many times. In DNA form, the CDR3 reads TGTGCCAGCAGCTCTATGATTCAACCGGGACTAGCGGGATCAGATACGCAGTATTTT. Translation gives CASSSMIQPGLAGSDTQYF. The rearrangement links TRBV7-2 to TRBJ2-3, with 13 nucleotides matching TRBD2. This CDR3 has 19 residues. The ends lost 4 bases at V and 4 bases at J; junction bases unmatched: 14. The V gene's germline CDR1 is SGHTA and CDR2 FQGNSA.

This clonotype was recorded at least ten times. The chain combines TRBV10-3 with TRBJ2-6; D ambiguous. Between the trimmed V and J ends, which lost 3 bases and 0 bases, there was a span of 12 bases. The CDR3 covers 17 residues. Germline CDR1 ENHRY, CDR2 SYGVKD. The CDR3, as DNA: TGTGCCATCAGTGACCCCAGACGATCCTCTGGGGCCAACGTCCTGACTTTC. It codes for CAISDPRRSSGANVLTF.

This clonotype was observed a handful of times. This chain joins TRBV29-1 and TRBJ2-3; D is ambiguous. The V end lost 4 bases, the J end lost 2 bases, and 22 bases lay between the germline ends. This CDR3 has 17 amino acids. CDR1 and CDR2 (germline): SQVTM, ANQGSEA. CDR3 loop: CSVGRSALSPYTDTQYF. The CDR3 bases are TGCAGCGTTGGAAGGTCCGCCCTCTCGCCCTACACAGATACGCAGTATTTT.

The chain links TRBV5-1 to TRBJ2-7; 7 bases match TRBD1. The germline V gene encodes CDR1 SGHRS and CDR2 YFSETQ. V dropped 4 bases and J dropped 0; count of bases not matched to a gene: 7. The length of the CDR3 is 15 residues. The CDR3: CASSPRTGPSYEQYF. The CDR3 region has the DNA TGCGCCAGCAGCCCCAGGACAGGCCCCTCCTACGAGCAGTACTTC.

This clonotype was observed many times. J is TRBJ2-7 and V is TRBV5-4, with D tentatively TRBD1 (5 bases). The CDR3 has 16 amino acids. The V gene lost 0 bases and the J gene lost 2 bases, with 15 bases spanning the gap. Germline V gene data show CDR1 as SGHNT and CDR2 as YYREEE (reference sequence). CDR3 sequence reads: CASSLGFGDSTYEQYF. DNA for the CDR3: TGTGCCAGCAGCTTGGGGTTCGGAGACAGTACCTACGAGCAGTACTTC. The variable domain in full, with the rest retrieved from reference TRBV5-4 and TRBJ2-7, is ETGVTQSPTHLIKTRGQQVTLRCSSQSGHNTVSWYQQALGQGPQFIFQYYREEENGRGNFPPRFSGLQFPNYSSELNVNALELDDSALYLCASSLGFGDSTYEQYFGPGTRLTVT.

J is TRBJ1-3 and V is TRBV30, with D unclear. Trimming shortened V by 4 bases and J by 1 base, and 2 bases separated the two germline ends. The CDR3 is 11 residues long. The germline CDR1 and CDR2 sequences are GTSNPN and SVGIG (reference sequence). In nucleotides, the CDR3 is TGTGCCTGGAATTCTGGAAACACCATATATTTT. As protein: CAWNSGNTIYF.

The V call is TRBV2, the J call TRBJ1-5; 7 bases are a match to TRBD1. This CDR3 comprises 13 residues. Germline V gives CDR1 SNHLY, CDR2 FYNNEI. Trimming at V came to 4 bases and at J to 5 bases, leaving 2 bases not matched to a gene. The CDR3 DNA reads TGTGCCAGCAGTGCAGGGGGGGATCAGCCCCAGCATTTT. Residues: CASSAGGDQPQHF.

V usage is TRBV4-2 and J usage is TRBJ1-6; TRBD1 aligns across 9 bases. Per germline, CDR1 LGHNA and CDR2 YNFKEQ. The CDR3 has 14 residues. Unmatched junction bases numbered 5, after V lost 4 bases and J lost 10 bases. The CDR3 reads CASSRDRENSPLHF. The DNA of the CDR3 is TGTGCCAGCAGCCGGGACAGGGAGAACTCACCCCTCCACTTT.

CDR3: CATTGPDNTEAFF. The DNA for the CDR3 is TGTGCCACCACCGGGCCCGACAACACTGAAGCTTTCTTT. The V and J genes are TRBV24-1 and TRBJ1-1; no clear D. The V end lost 8 bases, the J end lost 2 bases, and 11 bases lay between the germline ends. The CDR3 spans 13 residues. CDR1 is KGHDR, CDR2 SFDVKD, per germline.

This clonotype was observed a few times. The rearrangement joins TRBV20-1 to TRBJ2-1, with 8 bases lining up with TRBD2. This CDR3 spans 13 amino acids. J was trimmed by 2 bases and V by 6 bases; bases with no gene match: 3. Per the germline V gene, CDR1 is DFQATT and CDR2 is SNEGSKA (reference sequence). The CDR3 reads CSAIAGPYNEQFF. Written as DNA, the CDR3 is TGCAGTGCCATAGCGGGGCCCTACAATGAGCAGTTCTTC.

V and J are TRBV20-1 and TRBJ2-3; D is unresolved. Trimming shortened V by 5 bases and J by 0 bases, and 9 bases separated the two germline ends. CDR1 is DFQATT, CDR2 SNEGSKA, per germline (reference sequence). CDR3 length equals 13 residues. CDR3 protein: CSAPLLSTDTQYF. Here the CDR3 DNA reads TGCAGTGCTCCGCTCCTTAGCACAGATACGCAGTATTTT.

In its sample, this clonotype was seen many times. The chain links TRBV20-1 to TRBJ2-1; 8 bases align to TRBD2. CDR1 is DFQATT and CDR2 is SNEGSKA in the germline V gene (reference sequence). This CDR3 spans 13 amino acids. Trimming cost V 6 bases and J 7 bases; bases outside gene matches: 8. The DNA of the CDR3 is TGCAGTGCGTTCGGGAGGGCCTTAAATGAGCAGTTCTTC. It is translated as CSAFGRALNEQFF.

The table lists this clonotype with many counts. The chain couples TRBV4-1 to TRBJ2-1; 7 nucleotides match TRBD2. After removal of 6 bases from V and 7 bases from J, the junction contained 12 bases not matched to a gene. Germline lookup yields CDR1 MGHRA and CDR2 YSYEKL. The CDR3 consists of 15 residues. The CDR3 nucleotides are TGCGCCAGCAGGGGAGTAAGGGAGGGCCTGAATGAGCAGTTCTTC. It encodes CASRGVREGLNEQFF.

The CDR3 DNA reads as TGTGCCAGCAGCGCCTCTACCGGGACAGGGCCTAACTACGAGCAGTACTTC. Translation: CASSASTGTGPNYEQYF. This rearrangement joins TRBV7-8 to TRBJ2-7, with 9 bases fitting TRBD1. The CDR3 extends over 17 amino acids. Germline V lookup: CDR1 SGHVS, CDR2 FQNEAQ. The junction had 14 bases not matched to a gene; V was cut back by 5 bases and J by 3 bases.

The J gene is TRBJ2-7, the V gene TRBV5-4; 7 positions agree with TRBD1. CDR1 is SGHNT and CDR2 is YYREEE in the germline V gene (reference sequence). This CDR3 is 12 amino acids long. V lost 3 bases, J lost 6 bases, and 3 bases stayed unmatched. This CDR3 reads CASSSTGAEQYF. DNA for the CDR3: TGTGCCAGCAGCTCCACAGGGGCCGAGCAGTACTTC.

This rearrangement joins TRBV20-1 to TRBJ2-1, with D possibly matching TRBD1 (5 bases). Trimming removed 0 bases at V and 6 bases at J, with 12 bases between. Germline loops: CDR1 DFQATT, CDR2 SNEGSKA (reference sequence). The CDR3 runs to 14 residues. This CDR3 reads CSARDTAGRNEQFF. The CDR3 DNA sequence: TGCAGTGCTAGAGATACGGCAGGGCGCAATGAGCAGTTCTTC.

V and J are TRBV20-1 and TRBJ1-1; D is undetermined. Per the germline V gene, CDR1 is DFQATT and CDR2 is SNEGSKA (reference sequence). CDR3 length equals 14 residues. V was cut by 1 base and J by 1 base, with 10 bases left in between. The CDR3 bases are TGCAGTGCTAGAGCTCCCCAGCAGAACACTGAAGCTTTCTTT. Its protein product is CSARAPQQNTEAFF.

In its sample, this clonotype was seen once. This chain uses TRBV2 with TRBJ1-2, with 8 bases fitting TRBD1. Germline V gene data show CDR1 as SNHLY and CDR2 as FYNNEI. V was clipped by 7 bases and J by 2 bases; unmatched bases: 9. There are 15 residues in the CDR3. The CDR3 DNA is TGTGCCAGCACCACGACAGGGGTGGTCAACTATGGCTACACCTTC. Its translation: CASTTTGVVNYGYTF.

This clonotype showed up many times. The chain joins TRBV10-1 to TRBJ2-7, with 9 bases matching TRBD1. The CDR3 sequence is 16 residues long. Germline CDR1 reads WNHNN; CDR2 reads SYGVQD (reference sequence). V shed 1 base and J 6 bases; nucleotides not matched to a gene: 10. CDR3 in amino acids: CASSEYRDRAGGEQYF. CDR3 nucleotide sequence: TGCGCCAGCAGTGAGTACCGGGACAGGGCAGGTGGCGAGCAGTACTTC.

In this sample, this clonotype turned up a few times. This chain uses TRBV30 with TRBJ2-1; D is tentatively TRBD1 or TRBD2 (5 bases each). V lost 2 bases, J lost 1 base, and 9 bases lay in between. The CDR3 consists of 14 residues. CDR1 is GTSNPN, CDR2 SVGIG, per germline (reference sequence). The CDR3 protein is CAWSPGTSYNEQFF. The CDR3 DNA reads TGTGCCTGGAGTCCAGGGACGTCCTACAATGAGCAGTTCTTC.

The chain links TRBV15 to TRBJ1-4; D is ambiguous. Germline lookup yields CDR1 LNHNV and CDR2 YYDKDF (reference sequence). This CDR3 spans 14 amino acids. V lost 4 bases, J lost 0 bases, and 6 bases lay in between. CDR3 in DNA: TGTGCCACCAGCATGGGGTCAACTAATGAAAAACTGTTTTTT. Translating it yields CATSMGSTNEKLFF.

This clonotype appeared many times. The chain carries TRBV10-3 and TRBJ1-2; maybe TRBD1 (6 bases). Germline CDR1 and CDR2: ENHRY and SYGVKD. The V and J ends lost 4 bases and 8 bases respectively, with 14 bases between them. CDR3 size: 13 residues. Here the CDR3 DNA reads TGTGCCATCAGTGCGGACAGATTCTCGGGCTACACCTTC. Translation gives CAISADRFSGYTF.